These 20 T cell receptor beta chains were sequenced from one sample in a study of shared clonotypes between healthy human individuals. Naive CD8 cells were CD45RO-negative, positively selected for CCR7, excluding terminally differentiated effector memory CD45RA+ cells. Assay: immunoSEQ multiplex PCR; the TCRdb copy retains only in-frame clones and omits some. The top ten hold about 1.1% of the sample, which has 2 million or so clones, around 96% seen once. Sequencing was performed on naive CD8+ T cells sorted from blood. These receptors were obtained from a man between 18 and 35 years old in good health.

This sequence joins TRBV5-6 and TRBJ2-3, with TRBD2 matching over 9 bases. V was pared by 6 bases and J by 7 bases, with 12 bases of the junction left unmatched. The length of the CDR3 is 15 residues. Looked up from germline, CDR1 is SGHDT and CDR2 is YYEEEE. The CDR3 sequence is CASNLASGAANTQYF. The CDR3 nucleotides read TGTGCCAGCAATCTGGCTAGCGGGGCCGCAAATACGCAGTATTTT.

V and J are TRBV7-9 and TRBJ1-1; D unclear. Trimming pared 7 bases from V and 2 bases from J, leaving 5 bases between. Per the germline V gene, CDR1 is SEHNR and CDR2 is FQNEAQ (reference sequence). The CDR3 is 11 amino acids. The CDR3 DNA reads TGTGCCAGCACCGGAAACACTGAAGCTTTCTTT. It yields the protein CASTGNTEAFF.

The V call is TRBV6-5, the J call TRBJ2-7; 11 bases align to TRBD2. The J segment lost 3 bases and the V segment lost 0 bases, leaving 4 bases of the junction unmatched. The CDR3 runs to 16 residues. In germline, CDR1 is MNHEY, CDR2 SVGAGI. CDR3 DNA sequence: TGTGCCAGCAGTTACTCGAAGGGACTAGCGGACTACGAGCAGTACTTC. This sequence encodes CASSYSKGLADYEQYF.

The rearrangement links TRBV7-9 to TRBJ2-1; D unresolved. The germline V and J ends were trimmed by 5 bases and 6 bases, with 2 bases remaining between them. CDR1 and CDR2 from the germline V gene are SEHNR and FQNEAQ (reference sequence). This CDR3 is built from 10 residues. CDR3 sequence (DNA): TGTGCCAGCAGCCGCAATGAGCAGTTCTTC. The encoded protein is CASSRNEQFF.

The V and J genes are TRBV7-2 and TRBJ2-1, with 7 bases matching TRBD1. The CDR3 covers 14 residues. Looked up from germline, CDR1 is SGHTA and CDR2 is FQGNSA. V trimming: 1 base; J trimming: 6 bases; junction bases outside the gene matches: 3. Written as DNA, the CDR3 is TGTGCCAGCAGCTTAGGGGCAGGGGGCAATGAGCAGTTCTTC. This sequence encodes CASSLGAGGNEQFF. Full variable domain (rest looked up from reference TRBV7-2 and TRBJ2-1): GAGVSQSPSNKVTEKGKDVELRCDPISGHTALYWYRQSLGQGLEFLIYFQGNSAPDKSGLPSDRFSAERTGGSVSTLTIQRTQQEDSAVYLCASSLGAGGNEQFFGPGTRLTVL.

The chain is built from TRBV5-4 and TRBJ2-5; D unresolved. The CDR3 length is 14 residues. Looked up from germline, CDR1 is SGHNT and CDR2 is YYREEE (reference sequence). Between the trimmed V and J ends, which lost 4 bases and 4 bases, there was a span of 14 bases. As DNA, the CDR3 is TGTGCCAGCAGCCCCTTCGGCCCCGGAGAGACCCAGTACTTC. Translating gives CASSPFGPGETQYF.

The chain has TRBV7-9 and TRBJ1-5, with D perhaps matching TRBD1 (5 bases). Germline V CDR1 and CDR2: SEHNR, FQNEAQ (reference sequence). The V end was cut by 1 base, the J end by 2 bases, with 9 bases between. The CDR3 runs to 15 residues. CDR3 nucleotide sequence: TGTGCCAGCAGCTTAGAAGGGGTGGGCAATCAGCCCCAGCATTTT. Its translation is CASSLEGVGNQPQHF.

The CDR3 spells CASSHERTGEYGYTF. The CDR3 DNA is TGTGCCAGCAGCCACGAACGGACGGGGGAATATGGCTACACCTTC. V and J are TRBV4-2 and TRBJ1-2; possibly TRBD1 for D (5 bases). The CDR3 has 15 amino acids. V was cut by 3 bases and J by 5 bases, with 16 bases left in between. The V gene's germline CDR1 is LGHNA and CDR2 YNFKEQ.

V and J are TRBV6-1 and TRBJ2-4; D gene ambiguous. The V and J ends lost 1 base and 0 bases respectively, with 7 bases between them. This CDR3 contains 15 residues. The germline CDR1 and CDR2 sequences are MNHNS and SASEGT. DNA for the CDR3: TGTGCCAGCAGTGAAGGACGGGTAGCCAAAAACATTCAGTACTTC. Its protein is CASSEGRVAKNIQYF.

This chain joins TRBV25-1 and TRBJ1-2, with a possible D match to TRBD1 (6 bases). The CDR3 is 16 amino acids. The germline gives CDR1 MGHDK, CDR2 SYGVNS. V dropped 0 bases and J dropped 4 bases, with 15 bases sitting between them. CDR3 in DNA: TGTGCCAGCAGTGAATACGAAGGGGGAGAGTTCTATGGCTACACCTTC. This encodes CASSEYEGGEFYGYTF.

V and J are TRBV6-1 and TRBJ2-1; the D is unclear. The germline V gene has CDR1 MNHNS and CDR2 SASEGT. The ends were cut back, 1 base at V and 5 bases at J, with 18 bases in the middle. The CDR3 runs to 17 residues. CDR3 amino acids: CASSEVDPWTYNNEQFF. The CDR3 nucleotides are TGTGCCAGCAGTGAAGTCGATCCGTGGACCTACAACAATGAGCAGTTCTTC.

The chain combines TRBV6-1 with TRBJ1-1; D is unclear. Germline V gene data show CDR1 as MNHNS and CDR2 as SASEGT. The CDR3 loop spans 14 amino acids. The germline V and J ends were trimmed by 3 bases and 0 bases, with 8 bases remaining between them. The CDR3 loop reads CASSDTYMNTEAFF. As DNA, the CDR3 is TGTGCCAGCAGTGACACCTACATGAACACTGAAGCTTTCTTT.

The chain links TRBV6-5 to TRBJ2-7; D unresolved. V was trimmed by 0 bases and J by 6 bases, leaving 9 bases between them. The CDR3 length is 13 residues. The germline V gene has CDR1 MNHEY and CDR2 SVGAGI. DNA of the CDR3: TGTGCCAGCAGTTACTCCCCCCGTGCCGAGCAGTACTTC. Amino acids: CASSYSPRAEQYF.

This chain links TRBV10-2 with TRBJ2-2; TRBD1 aligns across 9 bases. This CDR3 has 16 amino acids. V dropped 3 bases and J dropped 3; count of bases not matched to a gene: 5. Germline lookup yields CDR1 WSHSY and CDR2 SAAADI. CDR3 amino acids: CASSDHNRGHTGELFF. DNA for the CDR3: TGCGCCAGCAGTGACCACAACAGGGGGCACACCGGGGAGCTGTTTTTT.

The chain recombines TRBV7-2 with TRBJ2-1, with D tentatively TRBD1 or TRBD2 (6 bases each). CDR1 and CDR2 (germline): SGHTA, FQGNSA. This CDR3 is 16 amino acids long. V lost 4 bases and J lost 10, with 23 bases in between. CDR3: CASSYYGGTLTGEQFF. CDR3 nucleotides: TGTGCCAGCAGCTATTACGGGGGTACTCTAACAGGGGAGCAGTTCTTC. The full variable domain, rest sourced from reference TRBV7-2 and TRBJ2-1, is GAGVSQSPSNKVTEKGKDVELRCDPISGHTALYWYRQSLGQGLEFLIYFQGNSAPDKSGLPSDRFSAERTGGSVSTLTIQRTQQEDSAVYLCASSYYGGTLTGEQFFGPGTRLTVL.

Comment on this clone: Distinct nucleotide sequences in the sample also encode this CDR3. The J gene is TRBJ1-2, the V gene TRBV7-9; D unclear. In germline, CDR1 is SEHNR, CDR2 FQNEAQ (reference sequence). V lost 1 base, J lost 5 bases, and 5 bases lay in between. This CDR3 is built from 12 residues. CDR3 DNA sequence: TGTGCCAGCAGCTTAGATGGGTATGGCTACACCTTC. This gives the protein CASSLDGYGYTF. Based on the CDR3 plus reference TRBV7-9 and TRBJ1-2, the full variable domain is DTGVSQNPRHKITKRGQNVTFRCDPISEHNRLYWYRQTLGQGPEFLTYFQNEAQLEKSRLLSDRFSAERPKGSFSTLEIQRTEQGDSAMYLCASSLDGYGYTFGSGTRLTVV.

This rearrangement joins TRBV10-2 to TRBJ2-7; D is perhaps TRBD2 (7 bases). Trimming stripped 5 bases from V and 2 bases from J, with 13 bases between. Germline lookup yields CDR1 WSHSY and CDR2 SAAADI. This CDR3 contains 14 residues. Here the CDR3 reads CASSRGGATYEQYF. DNA for the CDR3: TGCGCCAGCAGTCGCGGGGGCGCAACCTACGAGCAGTACTTC.

The CDR3 DNA is TGTGCCAGCAGCTTAATCCCGGGGACTAGCGGGAGCGTGACCTACGAGCAGTACTTC. Its protein is CASSLIPGTSGSVTYEQYF. V is TRBV27 and J is TRBJ2-7; 14 bases agree with TRBD2. CDR3 length equals 19 residues. Germline V gives CDR1 MNHEY, CDR2 SMNVEV (reference sequence). V shed 6 bases and J 2 bases; nucleotides not matched to a gene: 15.

The count of this clone is one. The identical CDR3 is also encoded by other nucleotide sequences in the sample. V usage is TRBV7-9 and J usage is TRBJ2-7; D ambiguous. Trimming cost V 5 bases and J 4 bases, with 9 bases left between them. The CDR3 has 12 amino acids. The V gene's germline CDR1 is SEHNR and CDR2 FQNEAQ (reference sequence). In DNA, the CDR3 is TGTGCCAGCAGCCCACCGACTTACGAGCAGTACTTC. Its translation is CASSPPTYEQYF.

This clone was seen more than once but under ten times. The J gene is TRBJ1-1, the V gene TRBV19; the D is unclear. The CDR3 sequence is 12 residues long. From germline, CDR1 is LNHDA and CDR2 SQIVND (reference sequence). V lost 5 bases, J lost 7 bases, and 11 bases lay in between. The CDR3 protein is CASSAPGFEAFF. DNA for the CDR3: TGTGCCAGTAGTGCGCCAGGTTTTGAAGCTTTCTTT.